The next 27 T cell receptor beta chains were all read from a single sample in a study of blood T cells in healthy people across ages. Together with a sample-barcoded 5' primer, a J-beta primer mix was included in a second PCR lasting about 7 to 12 cycles. TCRdb fed the 5' RACE reads into MiXCR, producing one record per CDR3 protein. The table includes more than 700,000 distinct CDR3 sequences, more than 35% detected once. Sequenced: blood. These receptors came from a man older than 75 in good health.

Regarding this clonotype: A read error is possible here, since a much larger clone lies one base away. This rearrangement joins TRBV29-1 to TRBJ2-1, with TRBD2 as a possible D gene (5 bases). The V gene lost 7 bases and the J gene lost 6 bases, with 16 bases spanning the gap. CDR3 size: 13 residues. Germline V gene sequence: CDR1 SQVTM, CDR2 ANQGSEA. CDR3 region: CSGTRPGANEQFF. Written as DNA, the CDR3 is TGCAGCGGAACTAGACCGGGCGCCAATGAGCAGTTCTTC.

The rearrangement joins TRBV20-1 to TRBJ2-1; D gene unclear. The DNA end favors TRBJ2-7, so the J call may be wrong. Germline V gene sequence: CDR1 DFQATT, CDR2 SNEGSKA (reference sequence). The length of the CDR3 is 14 residues. This chain's CDR3 is CSARDWSFGLEQYF. The CDR3 bases are TGCAGTGCTAGAGATTGGAGCTTTGGGTTGGAGCAGTACTTC.

The chain is built from TRBV6-1 and TRBJ2-5; perhaps TRBD2 as D (6 bases). The better agreement between TRBJ2-7 and the DNA end casts doubt on the J call. CDR1 and CDR2 from the germline V gene are MNHNS and SASEGT. The CDR3 contains 13 residues. The CDR3 DNA follows: TGTGCCAGCGGGGGGAGAAGTTTGCGCGAGCAGTACTTC. The encoded protein is CASGGRSLREQYF.

Regarding this clonotype: A much larger clone differs by one base, so this may be a read error. The chain carries TRBV7-2 and TRBJ2-3, with TRBD2 identical over 8 bases. The CDR3 loop spans 14 amino acids. Trimming cost V 5 bases and J 6 bases; bases outside gene matches: 7. The germline gives CDR1 SGHTA, CDR2 FQGNSA. CDR3 coding DNA: TGTGCCAGCAGCGTGTCAGCGGGAGTGGATACGCAGTATTTT. Protein sequence: CASSVSAGVDTQYF.

In its sample, this clonotype was seen many times. The chain couples TRBV5-1 to TRBJ2-7; D call uncertain. CDR1 and CDR2 from the germline V gene are SGHRS and YFSETQ. Between the trimmed V and J ends, which lost 0 bases and 1 base, there was a span of 8 bases. There are 14 residues in the CDR3. The CDR3: CASSLVPASYEQYF. The CDR3 DNA is TGCGCCAGCAGCTTGGTTCCAGCGTCCTACGAGCAGTACTTC.

This clonotype appeared a few times. This chain uses TRBV12-3 or TRBV12-4 with TRBJ1-1; weak D call: TRBD1 (5 bases). The V and J ends lost 2 bases and 3 bases respectively, with 7 bases between them. The CDR3 has 13 residues. In nucleotides, the CDR3 is TGTGCCAGCAGTTTAAAAGGGGACACTGAAGCTTTCTTT. Translating gives CASSLKGDTEAFF.

This clonotype was seen a few times. V is TRBV9 and J is TRBJ2-6; D remains ambiguous. V lost 4 bases and J 4 bases, leaving 12 bases between the germline ends. The CDR3 loop spans 15 amino acids. Germline-derived CDR1 and CDR2 are SGDLS and YYNGEE. As DNA, the CDR3 is TGTGCCAGCAGCCCCACCTTTGCCGGGGCCAACGTCCTGACTTTC. It yields the protein CASSPTFAGANVLTF.

The chain links TRBV12-3 or TRBV12-4 to TRBJ2-1, with no clear D. V lost 7 bases and J lost 8, with 9 bases in between. The CDR3 is 11 residues long. This CDR3 is CASTQLDEQFF. The CDR3 nucleotides are TGTGCCAGCACCCAGCTAGATGAGCAGTTCTTC.

This clonotype was detected once. The CDR3 nucleotides read TGTGCCACCAGCAGAACCAATAGCGGGAGGGAGACCCAGTACTTC. This sequence encodes CATSRTNSGRETQYF. The V and J genes are TRBV15 and TRBJ2-7; the match to TRBD2 covers 10 bases. The J call may be in error: the DNA end matches TRBJ2-5 better. This CDR3 region has 15 residues. CDR1 and CDR2 (germline): LNHNV, YYDKDF (reference sequence).

The genes are TRBV2 and TRBJ2-3; 10 bases are shared with TRBD2. Germline CDR1 and CDR2: SNHLY and FYNNEI. J gave up 5 bases and V 2 bases, and 4 bases lay outside the gene matches. The CDR3 covers 15 residues. CDR3 in amino acids: CASSELAGGGDTQYF. The CDR3 DNA follows: TGTGCCAGCAGTGAATTAGCGGGAGGCGGAGATACGCAGTATTTT.

This clonotype was seen only a few times. The rearrangement links TRBV5-1 to TRBJ2-3, with TRBD2 as a possible D gene (6 bases). The V gene lost 0 bases and the J gene lost 6 bases, with 11 bases spanning the gap. CDR3 length: 14 residues. Germline assignment: CDR1 SGHRS and CDR2 YFSETQ. The CDR3 spells CASSLEGGMDTQYF. The CDR3 nucleotides read TGCGCCAGCAGCTTGGAGGGCGGGATGGATACGCAGTATTTT.

The gene calls are TRBV14 and TRBJ2-2, with D hard to call. V lost 2 bases to trimming and J lost 3 bases, with 4 bases between them. This CDR3 spans 13 amino acids. Germline V gives CDR1 SGHDN, CDR2 FVKESK. The CDR3 protein is CASSQIYTGELFF. DNA of the CDR3: TGTGCCAGCAGCCAAATCTACACCGGGGAGCTGTTTTTT.

This clonotype was detected only a few times. The rearrangement links TRBV29-1 to TRBJ2-3, with no clear D. CDR3 length: 10 residues. Trimming shortened V by 7 bases and J by 4 bases, and 6 bases separated the two germline ends. The germline CDR1 and CDR2 sequences are SQVTM and ANQGSEA. CDR3 nucleotides: TGCAGCGGGCATTCAGATACGCAGTATTTT. Residues: CSGHSDTQYF.

This clonotype has more than one count but fewer than ten. This chain uses TRBV29-1 with TRBJ2-2, with TRBD2 matching over 12 bases. CDR1 is SQVTM and CDR2 is ANQGSEA in the germline V gene. CDR3 length: 15 residues. Unmatched junction bases numbered 4, after V lost 7 bases and J lost 1 base. The CDR3, as DNA: TGCAGCGCTAGGGGACTAGCGGGGAACACCGGGGAGCTGTTTTTT. This encodes CSARGLAGNTGELFF.

This clonotype was detected only a few times. This chain joins TRBV6-5 and TRBJ2-1; 8 bases agree with TRBD2. With 6 bases clipped from V and 6 bases from J, the junction kept 7 bases outside the gene matches. CDR3 length: 14 residues. Germline loops: CDR1 MNHEY, CDR2 SVGAGI. The CDR3 sequence is CASRKRERANEQFF. CDR3 nucleotide sequence: TGTGCCAGCAGAAAGCGGGAGAGGGCCAATGAGCAGTTCTTC.

The rearrangement joins TRBV7-2 to TRBJ1-4; 7 bases align to TRBD1. Germline-derived CDR1 and CDR2 are SGHTA and FQGNSA. The V gene end was trimmed by 2 bases and the J gene end by 5 bases; junction bases not matched to a gene: 2. The CDR3 totals 14 residues. CDR3 sequence reads: CASSLQGGNEKLFF. Here the CDR3 DNA reads TGTGCCAGCAGCTTACAGGGGGGCAATGAAAAACTGTTTTTT.

This chain uses TRBV7-2 with TRBJ1-2; D remains ambiguous. The V end lost 3 bases, the J end lost 6 bases, and 17 bases lay between the germline ends. The length of the CDR3 is 15 residues. CDR1 and CDR2 (germline): SGHTA, FQGNSA. The CDR3 sequence is CASSLIMEDGDGYTF. CDR3 coding DNA: TGTGCCAGCAGCTTGATAATGGAGGATGGCGATGGCTACACCTTC.

This clonotype has a handful of counts. J is TRBJ2-3 and V is TRBV10-3; 7 nucleotides align to TRBD2. With V trimmed by 4 bases and J by 1 base, 2 bases remained unmatched. The CDR3 runs 14 residues. Germline-derived CDR1 and CDR2 are ENHRY and SYGVKD. CDR3 protein: CAISASGRTDTQYF. CDR3 coding DNA: TGTGCCATCAGTGCTAGCGGACGCACAGATACGCAGTATTTT.

The V and J genes are TRBV20-1 and TRBJ2-7, with a weak D call TRBD1 (6 bases). Trimming pared 2 bases from V and 1 base from J, leaving 18 bases between. The CDR3 has 16 amino acids. Germline V gene lookup returns CDR1 DFQATT and CDR2 SNEGSKA (reference sequence). The CDR3 is CSARTPPRDTSYEQYF. The CDR3 coding sequence is TGCAGTGCTAGAACTCCACCCCGGGACACTTCCTACGAGCAGTACTTC.

This clonotype was seen more than once but under ten times. The rearrangement joins TRBV29-1 to TRBJ1-4, with a tentative D call TRBD1 (5 bases). The V end was cut by 6 bases, the J end by 7 bases, with 15 bases between. Germline values: CDR1 SQVTM, CDR2 ANQGSEA. The CDR3 totals 13 residues. The CDR3: CSVAGTKREKLFF. The CDR3 DNA sequence: TGCAGCGTCGCCGGGACGAAGCGTGAAAAACTGTTTTTT.

This clonotype was found a few times. As DNA, the CDR3 is TGTGCCAGCAGCAGAGCCGGGACAGTCTTCTATTCACCCCTCCACTTT. Amino acid sequence: CASSRAGTVFYSPLHF. V gene TRBV14 combines with J gene TRBJ1-6; 7 bases are shared with TRBD1. CDR1 SGHDN and CDR2 FVKESK come from the germline V gene. CDR3 length: 16 amino acids. J gave up 8 bases and V 5 bases, and 12 bases lay outside the gene matches.

This clonotype was counted a few times. The chain is built from TRBV2 and TRBJ2-1, with TRBD2 identical over 9 bases. Germline CDR1 SNHLY, CDR2 FYNNEI. This CDR3 comprises 15 residues. Trimming at V came to 8 bases and at J to 6 bases, leaving 11 bases not matched to a gene. The CDR3 DNA sequence: TGTGCCAGCTCTCGGAATAGCGGGAGTACCAATGAGCAGTTCTTC. Translating gives CASSRNSGSTNEQFF. The full variable domain, in which reference TRBV2 and TRBJ2-1 provide the parts outside the CDR3, is EPEVTQTPSHQVTQMGQEVILRCVPISNHLYFYWYRQILGQKVEFLVSFYNNEISEKSEIFDDQFSVERPDGSNFTLKIRSTKLEDSAMYFCASSRNSGSTNEQFFGPGTRLTVL.

For the CDR3, the DNA is TGTGCCAGCAGGCTAGCGGGAGGCCAGGCCTACGAGCAGTACTTC. Translated: CASRLAGGQAYEQYF. V and J are TRBV6-1 and TRBJ2-7; 11 nucleotides align to TRBD2. The CDR3 is 15 amino acids. V lost 6 bases and J lost 2; bases outside the gene matches: 6. Germline CDR1 and CDR2: MNHNS and SASEGT.

This clonotype was counted a few times. The CDR3 nucleotides read TGTGCCACGCGGAGGGGGCGGTCATACGAGCAGTACTTC. Translation gives CATRRGRSYEQYF. The chain uses TRBV27 and TRBJ2-7; the D gene is possibly TRBD1 (7 bases). Deletions cut 10 bases from V and 4 bases from J, with 17 bases between. CDR1 and CDR2 (germline): MNHEY, SMNVEV (reference sequence). CDR3 length: 13 amino acids.

This clonotype occurred a few times. This chain joins TRBV15 and TRBJ2-1; the D gene is possibly TRBD1 (5 bases). CDR1 is LNHNV and CDR2 is YYDKDF in the germline V gene (reference sequence). The V gene lost 6 bases and the J gene lost 4 bases, with 10 bases spanning the gap. The CDR3 covers 13 residues. DNA of the CDR3: TGTGCCACCAGGGTGACAGTTTACAATGAGCAGTTCTTC. It translates to CATRVTVYNEQFF.

This clonotype was seen many times. The chain couples TRBV20-1 to TRBJ1-1, with D possibly TRBD1 on 6 matching bases. The germline gives CDR1 DFQATT, CDR2 SNEGSKA (reference sequence). The CDR3 spans 15 residues. V was pared by 5 bases and J by 5 bases, with 21 bases between. The DNA for the CDR3 is TGCAGTGCTTCTCAACCGGGGGGCGCGGGGACTGAAGCTTTCTTT. Amino acid sequence: CSASQPGGAGTEAFF.

This clonotype was observed at least ten times. This chain links TRBV12-3 or TRBV12-4 with TRBJ1-2; 8 positions agree with TRBD1. The V and J ends lost 5 bases and 5 bases, in that order; junction bases with no gene match: 7. The CDR3 contains 14 residues. CDR3 loop: CASSPGTGGYGYTF. The CDR3 coding sequence is TGTGCCAGCAGTCCGGGTACAGGGGGGTATGGCTACACCTTC.